These T cell receptor beta chains were read from a single sample in a study of cytomegalovirus exposure and HLA in healthy donors. Repertoires were generated with immunoSEQ multiplex PCR, while TCRdb's copy carries only in-frame clones and drops some. The sample lists about 160,000 clones; around four fifths were seen once. Source material: PBMCs. These receptors all stem from a man younger than 35 in good health and CMV-seronegative. Both conserved end residues are part of each CDR3. D genes are given only for firm matches. Rows may omit the clone size; those that give it use once, few, many or a size class.

d_call | clone_size | j_call | v_call | cdr3_nt | cdr3_aa
. | . | TRBJ1-2 | TRBV15 | TGTGCCACCAGCAGAGATCAAACTTCCGACAGGCGCGTCTTC | CATSRDQTSDRRVF
. | . | TRBJ1-1 | TRBV15 | TGTGCCACCAGCAGAGGGGTGTCGTGGGGCGGCCTCACTGAAGCTTTCTTT | CATSRGVSWGGLTEAFF
. | . | TRBJ2-5 | TRBV28 | TGTGCCAGCAGTACGGACACCGGCGGAGAGACCCAGTACTTC | CASSTDTGGETQYF
. | . | TRBJ1-2 | TRBV7-2 | TGTGCCAGCAGCCAGCGCAGGGAGGGGATTTTGGGCTACACCTTC | CASSQRREGILGYTF
TRBD1 | . | TRBJ1-1 | TRBV19 | TGTGCCAGTAGTACAAGACAGGGAAGTGAAGCTTTCTTT | CASSTRQGSEAFF
. | . | TRBJ1-1 | TRBV2 | TGTGCCAGCAGCGGAACAGGGTATGCTTTCTTT | CASSGTGYAFF
. | . | TRBJ1-1 | TRBV7-8 | TGTGCCAGCAGCTTAACGGACGGGGGCACTGAAGCTTTCTTT | CASSLTDGGTEAFF
. | . | TRBJ1-1 | TRBV20-1 | TGCAGTGCTCTTCGGGATTCTGAAGCTTTCTTT | CSALRDSEAFF
TRBD1 | . | TRBJ1-2 | TRBV4-3 | TGCGCCAGCAGCGCTGGGGCCTCGGGAGGGGGCAACTATGGCTACACCTTC | CASSAGASGGGNYGYTF
. | few | TRBJ1-4 | TRBV10-2 | TGCGCCAGCAGTGAGCAGGGCCAAACTAATGAAAAACTGTTTTTT | CASSEQGQTNEKLFF
. | . | TRBJ2-7 | TRBV7-2 | TGTGCCAGCAGCTTAGTAGGGGGTGTCGACGAGCAGTACTTC | CASSLVGGVDEQYF
TRBD1 | . | TRBJ1-3 | TRBV4-1 | TGCGCCAGCAGCCTAACAGGGGGACAATTTTCATCTGGAAACACCATATATTTT | CASSLTGGQFSSGNTIYF
. | few | TRBJ1-4 | TRBV7-9 | TGTGCCAGCAGCTCCTCACCAGGGGAAAAACTGTTTTTT | CASSSSPGEKLFF
. | once | TRBJ1-5 | TRBV6-4 | TGTGCCAGCAGCCACGCGGGGGCCCAGCATTTT | CASSHAGAQHF
. | . | TRBJ2-1 | TRBV9 | TGTGCCAGCAGCCCCCCCGCGAGCTCCTACAATGAGCAGTTCTTC | CASSPPASSYNEQFF
. | . | TRBJ2-2 | TRBV5-5 | TGTGCCAGCAGCTTGTCGAGGGCAGCGAACACCGGGGAGCTGTTTTTT | CASSLSRAANTGELFF
TRBD1 | . | TRBJ1-6 | TRBV27 | TGTGCCAGCAGTTTAGGTAGGACAGGGAGTTCACCCCTCCACTTT | CASSLGRTGSSPLHF
. | . | TRBJ2-5 | TRBV7-7 | TGTGCTAGCAGCTTAGATAGCATGGAGACCCAGTACTTC | CASSLDSMETQYF
. | . | TRBJ2-7 | TRBV5-6 | TGTGCCAGCAGCATTGGAAGCACCGGGAGATCCTACGAGCAGTACTTC | CASSIGSTGRSYEQYF
. | once | TRBJ1-2 | TRBV5-1 | TGCGCCAGCAGCTTCTCTCCTAACTATGGCTACACCTTC | CASSFSPNYGYTF
TRBD2 | once | TRBJ2-2 | TRBV5-8 | TGTGCCAGCAGCTTGGAGCGGGAGGAGGTTCCCGGGGAGCTGTTTTTT | CASSLEREEVPGELFF
TRBD1 | . | TRBJ2-7 | TRBV6-1 | TGTGCCAGCAAGGAGGGGACAGGGGGCTCCTACGAGCAGTACTTC | CASKEGTGGSYEQYF
. | . | TRBJ1-5 | TRBV16 | TGTGCCAGCAGCCAGGGCAGCCTGGATCAGCCCCAGCATTTT | CASSQGSLDQPQHF
TRBD1 | . | TRBJ2-7 | TRBV5-1 | TGCGCCAGCGCCGGGACAGGGGCCTACGAGCAGTACTTC | CASAGTGAYEQYF
. | . | TRBJ2-7 | TRBV28 | TGTGCCAGCAGTTTGGGACACACCTACGAGCAGTACTTC | CASSLGHTYEQYF
TRBD1 | . | TRBJ1-4 | TRBV18 | TGTGCCAGCTCACCACAGGGGGCGCCTAATGAAAAACTGTTTTTT | CASSPQGAPNEKLFF
TRBD2 | . | TRBJ2-7 | TRBV27 | TGTGCCAGCAGTCCCCTAGCGGGAGGGCCGGGCTCCTACGAGCAGTACTTC | CASSPLAGGPGSYEQYF
. | . | TRBJ1-2 | TRBV6-5 | TGTGCCAGCAGTTACGGCAGGGACTATGGCTACACCTTC | CASSYGRDYGYTF
. | . | TRBJ2-7 | TRBV19 | TGTGCCAGTAGTATAGAACAGGGAAGCTCCTACGAGCAGTACTTC | CASSIEQGSSYEQYF
TRBD1 | . | TRBJ1-5 | TRBV18 | TGTGCCAGCTCACCGGGACAGGAAAATCAGCCCCAGCATTTT | CASSPGQENQPQHF
. | . | TRBJ2-1 | TRBV5-1 | TGCGCCAGCACCAGGGACATTCGCAGCTCCTACAATGAGCAGTTCTTC | CASTRDIRSSYNEQFF
TRBD1 | . | TRBJ1-5 | TRBV28 | TGTGCCAGCAGGACAGGGGCCCTGGGGCCCCAGCATTTT | CASRTGALGPQHF
. | . | TRBJ1-5 | TRBV6-6 | TGTGCCAGCAGTTACTCACAGGCCTCTAATCAGCCCCAGCATTTT | CASSYSQASNQPQHF
TRBD1 | once | TRBJ2-5 | TRBV5-4 | TGTGCCAGCAGCTCGACAGGGATAGGAGAGACCCAGTACTTC | CASSSTGIGETQYF
. | . | TRBJ2-3 | TRBV19 | TGTGCCAGTAGTATCCCTAGCGTAGGGTCCGGAGATACGCAGTATTTT | CASSIPSVGSGDTQYF
. | few | TRBJ1-1 | TRBV6-5 | TGTGTATTAGGCAGGGTGGACAAGAACACTGAAGCTTTCTTT | CVLGRVDKNTEAFF
. | . | TRBJ2-7 | TRBV6-1 | TGTGCCAGCTGTAGACAGGGAGGCTACGAGCAGTACTTC | CASCRQGGYEQYF
TRBD2 | . | TRBJ2-1 | TRBV5-4 | TGTGCCAGCAGCCACTGGACTAGCGGGAGCTTCGATGAGCAGTTCTTC | CASSHWTSGSFDEQFF
. | . | TRBJ1-6 | TRBV7-8 | TGTGCCAGCAGCGCCCGGCCCACAGGGAATAATTCACCCCTCCACTTT | CASSARPTGNNSPLHF
TRBD1 | . | TRBJ1-2 | TRBV6-1 | TGTGCCAGCATCCCCGACAGGGCTCATGGCTACACCTTC | CASIPDRAHGYTF